This entry concerns a single TCR beta chain. Its antigen is still unknown. With 60 Vbeta and 13 Jbeta primers, the PCR was carried out. Using immunoSEQ multiplex PCR, the repertoire was profiled, and TCRdb retains in-frame clones only, with some absent. In the table there are 150,000 to 200,000 clones, roughly 80% of which are singletons. This sample was included in a study of cytomegalovirus exposure and HLA in healthy donors. Study-level results: Looking again later, the authors saw that most CMV-associated TCR beta chains seemed HLA-restricted. The listing of 150 to 200 TCR beta chains classed them as cytomegalovirus-associated. Diagnosis of cytomegalovirus status made by the classifier reportedly showed high specificity and sensitivity.

Germline CDR1 reads MNHNS; CDR2 reads SASEGT. CDR3 size: 13 residues. The trim removed 3 bases at V and 4 bases at J, leaving 2 bases unmatched. Healthy donors of bone marrow made up the group. The sample was PBMCs. The receptor's source is a young man in good health and CMV-seronegative. The V gene is TRBV6-1, the J gene TRBJ1-1; 7 bases agree with TRBD1. CDR3 bases: TGTGCCAGCAGTGAGGGACAGAGCACTGAAGCTTTCTTT. Translated, it gives CASSEGQSTEAFF.